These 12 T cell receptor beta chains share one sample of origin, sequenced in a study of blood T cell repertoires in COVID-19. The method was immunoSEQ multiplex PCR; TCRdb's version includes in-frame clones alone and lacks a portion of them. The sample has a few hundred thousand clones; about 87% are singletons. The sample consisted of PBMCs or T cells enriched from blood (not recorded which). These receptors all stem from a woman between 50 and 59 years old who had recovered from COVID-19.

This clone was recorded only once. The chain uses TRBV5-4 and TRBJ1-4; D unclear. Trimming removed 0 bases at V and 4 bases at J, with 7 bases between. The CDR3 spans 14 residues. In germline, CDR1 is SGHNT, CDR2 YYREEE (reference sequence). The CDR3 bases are TGTGCCAGCAGCTTGGGAGGGTATAATGAAAAACTGTTTTTT. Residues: CASSLGGYNEKLFF. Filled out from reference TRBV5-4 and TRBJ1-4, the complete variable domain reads ETGVTQSPTHLIKTRGQQVTLRCSSQSGHNTVSWYQQALGQGPQFIFQYYREEENGRGNFPPRFSGLQFPNYSSELNVNALELDDSALYLCASSLGGYNEKLFFGSGTQLSVL.

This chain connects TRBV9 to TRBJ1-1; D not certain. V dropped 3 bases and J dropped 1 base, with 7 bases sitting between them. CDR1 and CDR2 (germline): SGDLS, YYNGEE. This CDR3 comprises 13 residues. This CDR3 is CASSGDTNTEAFF. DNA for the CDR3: TGTGCCAGCAGCGGCGACACGAACACTGAAGCTTTCTTT.

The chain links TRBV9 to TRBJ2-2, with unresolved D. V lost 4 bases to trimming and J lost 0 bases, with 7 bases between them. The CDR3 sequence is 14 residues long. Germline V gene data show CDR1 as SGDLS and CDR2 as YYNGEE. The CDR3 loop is CASSTHANTGELFF. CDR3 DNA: TGTGCCAGCAGCACTCACGCGAACACCGGGGAGCTGTTTTTT.

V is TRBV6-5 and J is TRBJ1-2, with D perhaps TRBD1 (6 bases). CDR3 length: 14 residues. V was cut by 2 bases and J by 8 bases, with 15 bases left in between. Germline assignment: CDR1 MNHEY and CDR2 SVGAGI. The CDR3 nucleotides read TGTGCCAGCAGTTACCGGGGGGGGCTAAAAGGCTACACCTTC. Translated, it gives CASSYRGGLKGYTF.

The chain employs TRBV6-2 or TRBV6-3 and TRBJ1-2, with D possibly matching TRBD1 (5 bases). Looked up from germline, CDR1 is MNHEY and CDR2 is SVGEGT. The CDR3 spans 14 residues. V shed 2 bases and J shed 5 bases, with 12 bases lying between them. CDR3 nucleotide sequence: TGTGCCAGCAGTTACGCGGGGCGCGTTTATGGCTACACCTTC. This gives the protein CASSYAGRVYGYTF.

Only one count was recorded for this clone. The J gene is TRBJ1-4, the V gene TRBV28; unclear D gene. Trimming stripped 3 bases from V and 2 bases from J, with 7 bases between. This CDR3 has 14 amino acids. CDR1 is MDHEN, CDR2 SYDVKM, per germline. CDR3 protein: CASSLRATNEKLFF. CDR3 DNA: TGTGCCAGCAGTTTGAGGGCCACTAATGAAAAACTGTTTTTT.

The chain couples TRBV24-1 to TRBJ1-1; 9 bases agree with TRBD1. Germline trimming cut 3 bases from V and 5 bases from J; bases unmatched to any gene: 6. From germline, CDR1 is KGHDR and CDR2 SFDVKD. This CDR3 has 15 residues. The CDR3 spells CATSDPGTGKTEAFF. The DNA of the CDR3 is TGTGCCACCAGTGATCCGGGGACAGGGAAAACTGAAGCTTTCTTT.

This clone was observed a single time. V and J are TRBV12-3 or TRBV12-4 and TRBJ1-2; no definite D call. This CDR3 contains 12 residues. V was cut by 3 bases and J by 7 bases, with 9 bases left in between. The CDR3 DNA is TGTGCCAGCAGTTTCAGATCTGGTGGCTACACCTTC. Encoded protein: CASSFRSGGYTF.

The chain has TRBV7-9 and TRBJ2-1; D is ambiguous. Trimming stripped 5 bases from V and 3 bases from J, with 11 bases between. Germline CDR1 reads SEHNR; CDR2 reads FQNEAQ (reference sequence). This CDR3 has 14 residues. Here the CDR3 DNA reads TGTGCCAGCAGCCCCCTTTCTTACTACAATGAGCAGTTCTTC. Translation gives CASSPLSYYNEQFF.

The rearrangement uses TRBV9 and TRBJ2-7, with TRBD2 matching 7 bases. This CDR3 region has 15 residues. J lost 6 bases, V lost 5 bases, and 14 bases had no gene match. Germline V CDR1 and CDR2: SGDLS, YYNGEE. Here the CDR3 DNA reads TGTGCCAGCAGTAAGAGCGGGGACGGGATGTCCGAGCAGTACTTC. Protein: CASSKSGDGMSEQYF.

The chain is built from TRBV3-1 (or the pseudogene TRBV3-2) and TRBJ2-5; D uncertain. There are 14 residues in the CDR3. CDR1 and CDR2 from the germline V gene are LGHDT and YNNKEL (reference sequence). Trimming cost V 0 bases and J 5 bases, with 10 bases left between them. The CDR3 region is CASSQDHTPETQYF. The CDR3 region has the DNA TGTGCCAGCAGCCAAGATCATACACCGGAGACCCAGTACTTC.

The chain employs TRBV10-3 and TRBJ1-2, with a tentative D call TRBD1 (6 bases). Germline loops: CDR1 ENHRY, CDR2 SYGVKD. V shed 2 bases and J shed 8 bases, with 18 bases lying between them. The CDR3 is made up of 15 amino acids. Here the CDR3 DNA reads TGTGCCATCAGTGAGGAGAAGGGGGTTCCTTACGGCTACACCTTC. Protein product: CAISEEKGVPYGYTF.